This passage covers 7 T cell receptor beta chains from one sample sequenced in a study of CD8+CD57+ T cells in acquired aplastic anemia. Genomic DNA, serving as template, underwent TCR beta VDJ and CDR3 profiling. MiXCR, applied by TCRdb to the reads, yields one record per CDR3 protein. This sample has 160,000 or so distinct CDR3 sequences, with about 45% found just once. The patients chosen for sequencing had shown expansion of CD8+CD57+ cells (detected by flow cytometry). Input material: sorted CD4+, CD8+, or CD8+CD57+ T cells (not recorded which) from PBMCs. The receptors were sampled from a human donor with aplastic anemia.

This clonotype was observed at least ten times. This chain uses TRBV20-1 with TRBJ2-3; no definite D call. The germline V gene has CDR1 DFQATT and CDR2 SNEGSKA (reference sequence). The CDR3 covers 13 residues. CDR3 DNA sequence: TGCAATGCCCAAGGGTTTAGCCCAGATACGCAGTATTTT. This translates into CNAQGFSPDTQYF.

The chain uses TRBV11-2 and TRBJ2-7, with D possibly TRBD2 on 7 matching bases. V was pared by 1 base and J by 4 bases, with 20 bases between. CDR1 and CDR2 from the germline V gene are SGHAT and FQNNGV. The length of the CDR3 is 17 residues. In DNA, the CDR3 is TGTGCCAGCAGCTTAGTGGGGGGGGCTGTTTGGCCTTACGAGCAGTACGTC. This gives the protein CASSLVGGAVWPYEQYV.

The gene calls are TRBV20-1 and TRBJ1-4; D unresolved. The V and J ends lost 3 bases and 7 bases respectively, with 6 bases between them. Germline V gives CDR1 DFQATT, CDR2 SNEGSKA (reference sequence). The CDR3 has 11 residues. The CDR3 sequence: CSASFSEKLFF. For the CDR3, the DNA is TGCAGTGCTAGTTTCAGTGAAAAACTGTTTTTT.

This clonotype was recorded many times. V and J are TRBV15 and TRBJ2-1; D uncertain. The CDR3 runs 11 residues. Germline lookup yields CDR1 LNHNV and CDR2 YYDKDF (reference sequence). Trimming removed 4 bases from V and 5 bases from J, with 3 bases in between. This chain's CDR3 is CATSNDNEQFF. As DNA, the CDR3 is TGTGCCACCAGCAATGACAATGAGCAGTTCTTC.

For this clonotype: The junction differs from germline at one of its ends, possibly a read error. DNA of the CDR3: TGTGCCTGCAGCTTAGACGGCAGCTCCTACGAGCAGTACTTC. This gives the protein CACSLDGSSYEQYF. This rearrangement joins TRBV7-2 to TRBJ2-7; no firm D call. CDR1 and CDR2 from the germline V gene are SGHTA and FQGNSA. CDR3 size: 14 residues. The full variable domain, rest sourced from reference TRBV7-2 and TRBJ2-7, is GAGVSQSPSNKVTEKGKDVELRCDPISGHTALYWYRQSLGQGLEFLIYFQGNSAPDKSGLPSDRFSAERTGGSVSTLTIQRTQQEDSAVYLCACSLDGSSYEQYFGPGTRLTVT.

The chain combines TRBV29-1 with TRBJ2-1; D perhaps matches TRBD2 (7 bases). This CDR3 region has 14 residues. V was cut by 7 bases and J by 6 bases, with 19 bases left in between. Germline V lookup: CDR1 SQVTM, CDR2 ANQGSEA. DNA for the CDR3: TGCAGCGCCCGGGGGGACACGGACGCCAATGAGCAGTTCTTC. Protein sequence: CSARGDTDANEQFF.

The V gene is TRBV24-1, the J gene TRBJ1-2; maybe TRBD1 (5 bases). The germline V gene encodes CDR1 KGHDR and CDR2 SFDVKD. CDR3 length equals 13 residues. Trimming removed 3 bases at V and 7 bases at J, with 11 bases between. CDR3 sequence (DNA): TGTGCCACCAGTGATGGGGGGAGTAGTGGCTACACCTTC. Translating gives CATSDGGSSGYTF.